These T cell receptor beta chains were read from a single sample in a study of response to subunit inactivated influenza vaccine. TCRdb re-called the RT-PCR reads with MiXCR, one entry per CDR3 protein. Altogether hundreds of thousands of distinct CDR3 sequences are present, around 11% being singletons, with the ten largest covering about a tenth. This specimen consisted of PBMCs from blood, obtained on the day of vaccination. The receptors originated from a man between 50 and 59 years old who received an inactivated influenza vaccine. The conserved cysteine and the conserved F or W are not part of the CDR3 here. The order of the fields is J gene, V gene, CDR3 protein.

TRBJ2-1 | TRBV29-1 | SVVRRQGPNEQF
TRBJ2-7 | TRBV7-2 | ASSAPSGRAYEQY
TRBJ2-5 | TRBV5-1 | ASSWYRGLDETQY
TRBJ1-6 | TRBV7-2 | ASSSSRGVPLH
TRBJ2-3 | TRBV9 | ASSGRTSMDTQY
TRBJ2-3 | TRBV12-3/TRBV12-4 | ASRPSGGTDTQY
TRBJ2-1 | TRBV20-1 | SASPQGWDEQF
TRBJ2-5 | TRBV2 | ASSEPLTLPGQTQETQY
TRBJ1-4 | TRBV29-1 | NPPGGEVPPATNEKLF
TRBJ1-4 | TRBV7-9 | ASSLDTSREKLF
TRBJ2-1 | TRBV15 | ATSTGTTEQF
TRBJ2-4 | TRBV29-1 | SVVGGATKNIQY
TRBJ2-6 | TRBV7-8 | ASSLVVRSGANVLT
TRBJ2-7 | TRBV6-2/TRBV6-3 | ASTGTVYEQY
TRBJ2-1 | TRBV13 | ASSLVGLAGMGNEQF
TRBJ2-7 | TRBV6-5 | ASSYSSGSPRYEQY
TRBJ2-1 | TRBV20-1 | SARRLPHEQF
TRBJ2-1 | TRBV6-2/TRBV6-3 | ASSYVGLAEDNEQF
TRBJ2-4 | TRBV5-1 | ASSPAGQRGNIQY
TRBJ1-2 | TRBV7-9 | ASSPTGNYGYT
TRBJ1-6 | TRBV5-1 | ASSFGTGDSPLH
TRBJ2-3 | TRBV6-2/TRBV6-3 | ASRKAGAGDTQY
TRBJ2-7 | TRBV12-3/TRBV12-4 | ASSPDRDPYEQY
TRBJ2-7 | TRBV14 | ASSMGGRYEQY